A single T cell receptor beta chain is shown here with its context. The data are from a study of shared clonotypes between healthy human individuals. The naive CD8 population came from CD45RO-negative cells selected for CCR7, without terminally differentiated effector memory CD45RA+ cells. Healthy adults negative for HIV, lacking recent acute infections or vaccinations, served as donors. Every contributor of samples was a Caucasian grown-up residing in Nashville, Tennessee. The authors distributed each subset's genomic DNA evenly over several immunoSEQ plates. Sequencing was performed with immunoSEQ multiplex PCR; in TCRdb, only in-frame clones are kept and a portion is missing. The data hold about 2 million clones, with about 95% observed a single time. There are 16 residues in the CDR3. CDR1 is LGHNA and CDR2 is YSLEER in the germline V gene. V gave up 0 bases and J gave up 1 base; unmatched junction bases: 6.

The TCR was taken from a man between 18 and 29 years old in good health. Source material: naive CD8+ T cells sorted from blood. The chain recombines TRBV4-3 with TRBJ2-7, with 7 bases matching TRBD2. This CDR3 reads CASSQDLAAESYEQYF. The CDR3 nucleotides read TGCGCCAGCAGCCAAGATCTAGCGGCGGAATCCTACGAGCAGTACTTC.